This T cell receptor (beta chain) stems from a study of T cell responses to AZD1222 COVID-19 vaccine. General study findings and limits: In a largely white British group with more females than males, clonal diversity was possibly underestimated. Researchers report vaccine-associated CD4 TCRs spanning spike, with dominance at 160-218 and 743-854.

Sequencing was performed with immunoSEQ multiplex PCR; in TCRdb, only in-frame clones are kept and a portion is missing. The table shows 150,000 to 200,000 clones, with 85% to 95% occurring only once. This clone has only one observation. What it binds is unknown. CDR3 length equals 14 residues. Trimming at V came to 4 bases and at J to 5 bases, leaving 2 bases not matched to a gene. Germline CDR1 and CDR2: SGDLS and YYNGEE. This sequence originates from an adult in good health. V gene TRBV9 combines with J gene TRBJ2-7, with 14 positions matching TRBD2. This material consisted of peripheral blood, taken on day 0 of AZD1222 vaccination. The DNA for the CDR3 is TGTGCCAGCAGCAAGGGACTAGCGGGGGACGAGCAGTACGTC. Its protein is CASSKGLAGDEQYV.